This T cell receptor beta chain comes out of a study of lymphopenia after photon versus proton radiotherapy. Produced via immunoSEQ multiplex PCR; TCRdb's table is partial and in-frame only. The sample holds about 40,000 clones, approximately 86% seen once. Study findings and constraints: In patients who died, overall survival fell as post-nadir TCR diversity dropped more. Oligoclonal CD8+ Temra expansion after nadir drove photon patients' diversity drop. Photon-treated patients lost naive T cells and TCR diversity; proton-treated stayed stable.

Concerning this clone: The target antigen is unknown.

The germline V gene has CDR1 MGHRA and CDR2 YSYEKL. The CDR3 is made up of 13 amino acids. With 4 bases removed from V and 6 bases from J, the gap between germline ends came to 9 bases. The specimen was peripheral blood, collected from a patient treated with proton-based radiotherapy. This sequence originates from a woman aged 70-85 years with pancreatic cancer. Some clones in this sample may be carry-over from other donors' samples. This rearrangement joins TRBV4-1 to TRBJ1-4; no clear D gene. The CDR3: CASSLRLDEKLFF. The DNA for the CDR3 is TGCGCCAGCAGCCTACGATTAGATGAAAAACTGTTTTTT.